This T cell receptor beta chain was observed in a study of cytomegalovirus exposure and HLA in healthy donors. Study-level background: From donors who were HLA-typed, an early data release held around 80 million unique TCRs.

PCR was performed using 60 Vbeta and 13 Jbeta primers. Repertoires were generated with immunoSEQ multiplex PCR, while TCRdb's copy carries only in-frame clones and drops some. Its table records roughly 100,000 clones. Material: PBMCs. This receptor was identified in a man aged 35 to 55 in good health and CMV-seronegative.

CDR3 loop: CASSLVGSGRLLREQYF. CDR3 bases: TGTGCCAGCAGCTTAGTCGGGAGCGGGAGACTCCTCCGAGAGCAGTACTTC. This chain uses TRBV7-8 with TRBJ2-7, with 8 bases that match TRBD2. V trimming: 1 base; J trimming: 7 bases; junction bases outside the gene matches: 15. The CDR3 covers 17 residues. In germline, CDR1 is SGHVS, CDR2 FQNEAQ.